One T cell receptor (beta chain) is described in this entry. The data originate from a study of blood T cell repertoires in COVID-19. Study background: Whether acute or convalescent, the COVID-19 samples came from the United States, Italy and Spain. The analysed material was cDNA or gDNA that came from T cells, B-cell-depleted T cells, or PBMCs.

Original methodology: Counts of nucleated cells, estimated from reference gene primer amplification, were obtained. Data came from immunoSEQ multiplex PCR; TCRdb stores just in-frame clones and leaves some out. V and J calls and clone size are copied from that table; D and trimming were computed from the DNA. This sample has some 200,000 clones, with just under 90% found just once. The germline V gene encodes CDR1 SGHTA and CDR2 FQGNSA. Trimming took 7 bases from V and 0 from J, leaving 16 bases between them. The CDR3 totals 15 residues. What was sequenced was peripheral blood. V usage is TRBV7-2 and J usage is TRBJ2-7, with D perhaps TRBD1 (6 bases). The TCR comes from a woman younger than 30 who had recovered from COVID-19. The CDR3 nucleotides read TGTGCCAGCAAAACCCGACAGGAAGACTCCTACGAGCAGTACTTC. Translation gives CASKTRQEDSYEQYF. The full variable domain, completed using reference TRBV7-2 and TRBJ2-7, is GAGVSQSPSNKVTEKGKDVELRCDPISGHTALYWYRQSLGQGLEFLIYFQGNSAPDKSGLPSDRFSAERTGGSVSTLTIQRTQQEDSAVYLCASKTRQEDSYEQYFGPGTRLTVT.